This TCR beta chain was identified in a study of T cells after posttransplantation cyclophosphamide. Treatment was busulfan-fludarabine conditioning, a marrow graft, and cyclophosphamide on days +3 and +4. Only in-frame clones appear in the TCRdb table, and some are missing; sequencing was by immunoSEQ multiplex PCR. The sample lists tens of thousands of clones, around 80% seen once, with roughly 8.1% in the top ten. This CDR3 has 16 residues. The trim removed 4 bases at V and 7 bases at J, leaving 11 bases unmatched. The germline gives CDR1 SGHNT, CDR2 YYREEE (reference sequence). The sample consisted of CD4+ T cells sorted from blood, taken about 1,900 days after a stem cell transplant with posttransplant cyclophosphamide. This TCR derives from a female patient in her 40s who received an allogeneic stem cell transplant from a related donor, was CMV-positive, and had no GVHD. Some T cells may arise from the graft donor. The chain couples TRBV5-4 to TRBJ1-6, with TRBD1 identical over 7 bases. The CDR3 nucleotides are TGTGCCAGCAGCCGCTTTAGAGGGACAGAAAATTCACCCCTCCACTTT. It is translated as CASSRFRGTENSPLHF.